Given below is one TCR beta chain in context. The specificity of this receptor is unknown. It has no much larger one-base neighbor in the sample; base qualities were not kept. This entry is derived from a study of blood T cells in healthy people across ages (dated by TCRdb to the mid-2010s). About the investigation overall: In model experiments, roughly one uniquely barcoded TCR beta cDNA molecule per two T cells was captured by template switching. Two additional independent replicas of 1 million unique cDNA reads from the same blood draw were analyzed for two donors (one aged 18 to 30 and one aged 80 or older). Age-related changes in TCR beta repertoire diversity were measured in the study by deep sequencing normalized with unique cDNA molecular identifiers. The donors were split into four age groups: young (average roughly 15 years), middle-aged (39), aged (62) and long-lived (over 80). To avoid experimental bias, donors of different ages were distributed randomly across sequencing lanes. Overall results and qualifications from the work: A strong correlation was found between observed TCR beta diversity and the percentage of naive T cells measured by flow cytometry. Compared with the aged group, the long-lived group had more naive CD4+ T cells, fewer expanded clones and increased TCR diversity, a pattern suggesting age selection. Bulk unsorted PBMC profiling prevented conclusive comparison of naive and antigen-experienced compartments. The CMV infection status of donors was not known, potentially confounding age-related changes in expanded clonotypes. Estimates of total diversity based on one million sequenced T cells were regarded as lower bounds and as underestimates. Observed TCR beta diversity per million T cells fell roughly linearly with age, and a significant reduction was already apparent by age about 43.

To prepare the library, 5' RACE was applied. The listed sequencing device is Illumina HiSeq 2500. A second PCR of roughly 7 to 12 cycles was run with a J-beta primer mix and a sample-barcoded 5' primer. Each TCR beta cDNA molecule received a unique molecular identifier from a template-switch 5' adaptor carrying 12 random nucleotides. At least 2.5 million CDR3-containing paired-end reads were obtained from each sample. First-strand cDNA was synthesized from all RNA with the Mint cDNA synthesis kit, primed by a TRBC-specific oligonucleotide. Following uracil-DNA glycosylase treatment, a first 18-cycle PCR with universal primers M1SS and BC2_uni_R was performed on all cDNA. The authors' pipeline ran thus. Each sample was normalized by randomly selecting 1 million high-quality reads, each carrying a distinct molecular identifier. Reads with shared molecular identifiers were discarded instead of being binned into consensus sequences. MiTCR, set to a Q25 quality threshold and the strictest error-elimination algorithm, was used for CDR3 identification, clonotype clustering and error correction. A nonparametric unseen species model using Euler transformation provided a lower-bound estimate of total TCR beta diversity. TCRdb passed the public sequencing reads through fastp at Q25 and MiXCR, retaining productive beta sequences. Rows matching on CDR3 protein sequence are summarized as one entry with the most common DNA and genes. The V and J calls and clone size are TCRdb's, not the authors'. This sample gives approximately 830,000 distinct CDR3 sequences in total; under 80% of them show up just once. 25% to 30% of the sample is taken by the ten largest.

The CDR3 starts with the cysteine, ends with the phenylalanine, and has 14 residues. Of all the DNA, just the CDR3 is kept, 42 bases in frame from base 1. Looking up the germline V gene (reference sequence) yields CDR1 SEHNR and CDR2 FQNEAQ. Between the V and J ends, shortened by 4 bases and 1 base respectively, the junction contains 10 bases. Systemically healthy Caucasian individuals from Russia, about 38 in total and aged roughly 6 to 100 years, were included as donors. Approximately 9 milliliters of peripheral blood were collected from each donor into EDTA-treated Vacutainer tubes. Ficoll-Paque density-gradient centrifugation was used to isolate PBMCs, with at least 6.5 million per sample. Total RNA was extracted from PBMCs with Trizol reagent, with at least 5.5 micrograms obtained per sample. For every donor, an aliquot of PBMCs went through flow cytometry to measure the percentages of naive CD45RAhigh/CD27high T cells.

Sequencing was carried out using blood. This TCR was recovered from a man aged 30 to 39 in good health. The rearrangement combines TRBV7-9 with TRBJ2-5; confidence is insufficient to name the D gene. The CDR3 is CASSYSVSQETQYF. In nucleotide form, the sequence is TGTGCCAGCAGCTACAGTGTTTCCCAAGAGACCCAGTACTTC.